This is a list of T cell receptor beta chains from one sample in a study of cytomegalovirus exposure and HLA in healthy donors. TCRdb's table, derived via immunoSEQ multiplex PCR, lists solely in-frame clones and lacks some. The sample contains approximately 270,000 clones, 65% to 90% of which appear only once. The sample taken for sequencing was PBMCs. All receptors derive from a woman aged 18-35 years in good health and CMV-seronegative. Each CDR3 is given with its conserved first and last residue. The D gene is left open where the match is weak. Expanded clones are given a class, and other clones once, few, many or no size at all.

V gene	J gene	D gene	clone size	CDR3 DNA	CDR3 protein
TRBV7-8	TRBJ1-2	-	once	TGTGCCAGCAGCTTAGGCGACACAAGGTCGGTTGGTGGCTACACCTTC	CASSLGDTRSVGGYTF
TRBV9	TRBJ1-2	-	-	TGTGCCAGCAGCGCAACAGGAGCTCCTAACTATGGCTACACCTTC	CASSATGAPNYGYTF
TRBV30	TRBJ2-7	TRBD1	-	TGTGCCTGGAGGGACAGGAGATTCTACGAGCAGTACTTC	CAWRDRRFYEQYF
TRBV30	TRBJ2-7	TRBD2	-	TGTGCCTGGAGGGGAGGGCGGGAGAGGGGCTACGAGCAGTACTTC	CAWRGGRERGYEQYF
TRBV19	TRBJ2-3	TRBD2	-	TGTGCCAGTAGTATAGATCAGGGCGGGAGTCTACTAGATACGCAGTATTTT	CASSIDQGGSLLDTQYF
TRBV30	TRBJ1-2	-	-	TGTGCCTGGGGCGTCGAGGGCTATGGCTACACCTTC	CAWGVEGYGYTF
TRBV14	TRBJ2-7	-	-	TGTGCCAGCAGCCAAGACGGGGGTAGACCTTACGAGCAGTACTTC	CASSQDGGRPYEQYF
TRBV14	TRBJ2-1	TRBD2	once	TGTGCCAGCAGCCGACTAGCCGACAATGAGCAGTTCTTC	CASSRLADNEQFF
TRBV28	TRBJ1-2	-	-	TGTGCCAGCAGTTTCCAGGGTTATGGCTACACCTTC	CASSFQGYGYTF
TRBV27	TRBJ2-1	-	-	TGTGCCAGCAGTCTAGGAGACTGGAGGAATGAGCAGTTCTTC	CASSLGDWRNEQFF
TRBV9	TRBJ2-3	-	-	TGTGCCAGCAGCTTACGGGGGAACACAGATACGCAGTATTTT	CASSLRGNTDTQYF
TRBV29-1	TRBJ1-2	-	-	TGCAGCGTTGATGGCAGGGATAGAGATGGCTACACCTTC	CSVDGRDRDGYTF
TRBV27	TRBJ1-1	TRBD1	-	TGTGCCAGCAGTCTCCCATCGACAGGGGGGAACACTGAAGCTTTCTTT	CASSLPSTGGNTEAFF
TRBV5-4	TRBJ2-1	-	-	TGTGCCAGCAGCCCTGGACAGAGCTCCTACAATGAGCAGTTCTTC	CASSPGQSSYNEQFF
TRBV7-6	TRBJ2-1	TRBD1	-	TGTGCCAGCAGGTTATCCGGGACAGGGGGCAATGAGCAGTTCTTC	CASRLSGTGGNEQFF
TRBV6-1	TRBJ1-6	TRBD1	-	TGTGCCAGCTATTGGACAGGGGCTATTCGATCACCCCTCCACTTT	CASYWTGAIRSPLHF
TRBV30	TRBJ1-2	-	-	TGTGCCTGGACCGGACGGGGTAACTATGGCTACACCTTC	CAWTGRGNYGYTF
TRBV7-9	TRBJ1-6	-	once	TGTGCCAGCAGCTTAGTGGAGGGAAGGTCACCCCTCCACTTT	CASSLVEGRSPLHF
TRBV27	TRBJ2-7	TRBD2	-	TGTGCCAGCAGGGGACTAGCGGGGATATACGAGCAGTACTTC	CASRGLAGIYEQYF
TRBV11-3	TRBJ2-6	-	-	TGTGCCAGCAGCTCCTTAGCTTCCGGGGCCAACGTCCTGACTTTC	CASSSLASGANVLTF
TRBV30	TRBJ2-2	-	-	TGTGCCTGGACCTGGGGGGCGAACACCGGGGAGCTGTTTTTT	CAWTWGANTGELFF
TRBV7-7	TRBJ2-7	TRBD2	once	TGTGCCAGCAGCTTAGCTAGCCCCGAGACTAGCGGGGCCTACGAGCAGTACTTC	CASSLASPETSGAYEQYF
TRBV2	TRBJ1-1	-	-	TGTGCCAGCAGTGAGGGGGGCACTGAAGCTTTCTTT	CASSEGGTEAFF
TRBV9	TRBJ2-2	TRBD2	-	TGTGCCAGCAGCGGTAGCGGGGGCTTTACCGGGGAGCTGTTTTTT	CASSGSGGFTGELFF
TRBV19	TRBJ2-7	TRBD1	once	TGTGCCAGTAGTTCAGTGGGACAGGTTAACTACGAGCAGTACTTC	CASSSVGQVNYEQYF
TRBV15	TRBJ2-5	TRBD2	-	TGTGCCACCAGCAGAGTAGCGGGAGAAGAGACCCAGTACTTC	CATSRVAGEETQYF
TRBV30	TRBJ2-3	-	-	TGTGCCGCGAAGGTGGGAGGTACGCAGTATTTT	CAAKVGGTQYF
TRBV7-6	TRBJ1-6	-	few	TGTGCCAGCTCCTCGGGACAATTTATGCCCCTCCACTTT	CASSSGQFMPLHF
TRBV6-1	TRBJ1-5	-	few	TGTGCCAGCAGTGAACAGGGGTCGCAGCCCCAGCATTTT	CASSEQGSQPQHF
TRBV5-6	TRBJ1-2	TRBD1	-	TGTGCCAGCAGCTACGACAGGGTCTCTCACTATGGCTACACCTTC	CASSYDRVSHYGYTF
TRBV20-1	TRBJ2-3	-	-	TGCAGTGCTACCGAGGGAGATACGCAGTATTTT	CSATEGDTQYF
TRBV6-6	TRBJ2-7	TRBD1	-	TGTGCCAGCAGTTATCCCGGGACAGGGGGCTACGAGCAGTACTTC	CASSYPGTGGYEQYF